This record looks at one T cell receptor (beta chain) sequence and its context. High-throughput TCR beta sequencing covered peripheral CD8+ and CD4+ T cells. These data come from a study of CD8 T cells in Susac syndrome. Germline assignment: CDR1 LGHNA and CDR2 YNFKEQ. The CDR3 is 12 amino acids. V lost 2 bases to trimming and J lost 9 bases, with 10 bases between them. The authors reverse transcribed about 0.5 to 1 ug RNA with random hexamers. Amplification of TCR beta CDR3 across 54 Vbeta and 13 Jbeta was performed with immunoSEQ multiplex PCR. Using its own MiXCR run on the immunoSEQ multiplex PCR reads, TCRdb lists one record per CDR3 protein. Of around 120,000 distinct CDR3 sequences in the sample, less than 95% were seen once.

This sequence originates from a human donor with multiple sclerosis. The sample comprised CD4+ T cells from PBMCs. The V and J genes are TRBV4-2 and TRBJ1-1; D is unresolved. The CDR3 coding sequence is TGTGCCAGCAGCCAATCGAAACTCCAAGCTTTCTTT. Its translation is CASSQSKLQAFF.